This TCR beta chain was sequenced during a study of PD-1 blockade in mismatch repair-deficient tumors. Overall study: Patients had 12 mismatch repair-deficient cancer types, all previously treated and progressing. Study findings and constraints: Tumor-resident clones, often absent from pretreatment blood, expanded after pembrolizumab and then contracted.

Every patient had mismatch repair deficiency by PCR or immunohistochemistry. TCRs were sequenced from a few patients responding to pembrolizumab. The table came from immunoSEQ multiplex PCR; TCRdb's copy has only in-frame clones and leaves some out. The table records roughly 70,000 clones, around 80% of them present only once. Germline CDR1 LGHNA, CDR2 YNFKEQ. The CDR3 contains 14 residues. V was shortened by 0 bases and J by 6 bases, with 9 bases between the two germline ends. As to this clone: The target antigen is unknown.

The clonotype originates from an adult with mismatch repair-deficient cancer. The chain is built from TRBV4-2 and TRBJ1-5; D uncertain. The sample consisted of peripheral blood, taken 2 weeks after starting pembrolizumab. For the CDR3, the DNA is TGTGCCAGCAGCCAAGAAGGTGACGCTCAGCCCCAGCATTTT. Translated: CASSQEGDAQPQHF.